The present TCR beta chain was sequenced within a study of STAT5B mutations in CD4+ large granular lymphocyte leukemia. Background on the study: Among healthy donors, a particular HLA allele went with more CDR3 'QG' motifs. Findings and caveats of the study: Without putative leukemic clones, patient CD4-sorted repertoires remained more clonal than healthy CD4+ repertoires. Top patient clones used TRBV06 genes more often: 8/27 versus 2/35 in controls.

Trimming stripped 4 bases from V and 8 bases from J, with 17 bases between. The CDR3 length is 14 residues. The germline V gene has CDR1 MDHEN and CDR2 SYDVKM. A note on this clone: What it binds is not known.

In the study's own analysis: A productive frequency of 2.59 x 10-5 was the lowest detectable. The data were produced by immunoSEQ multiplex PCR, yet TCRdb's version contains in-frame clones alone and is incomplete. V, J and clone size reflect that table, while D and trimming were determined from the DNA. This table has approximately 30,000 clones, about 89% appearing once. The sequence was obtained from a human donor in good health. The chain combines TRBV28 with TRBJ1-2, with D uncertain. The sequenced sample consisted of CD4+ T cells from blood buffy coats. DNA for the CDR3: TGTGCCAGCAGTTCGGGGTTAAACAAGGGAGGCTACACCTTC. Translating gives CASSSGLNKGGYTF.